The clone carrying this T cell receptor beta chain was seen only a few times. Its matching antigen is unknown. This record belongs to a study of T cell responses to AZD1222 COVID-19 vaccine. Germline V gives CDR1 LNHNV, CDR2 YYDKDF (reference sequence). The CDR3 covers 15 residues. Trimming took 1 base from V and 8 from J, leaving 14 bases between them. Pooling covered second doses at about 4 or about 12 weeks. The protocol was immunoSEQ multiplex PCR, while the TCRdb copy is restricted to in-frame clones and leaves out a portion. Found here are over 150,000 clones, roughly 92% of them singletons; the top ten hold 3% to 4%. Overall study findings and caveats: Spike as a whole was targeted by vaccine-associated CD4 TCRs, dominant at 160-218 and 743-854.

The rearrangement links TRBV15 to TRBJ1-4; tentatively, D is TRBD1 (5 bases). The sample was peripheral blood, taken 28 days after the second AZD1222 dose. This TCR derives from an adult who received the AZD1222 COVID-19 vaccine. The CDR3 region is CATSRARGGEEKLFF. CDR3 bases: TGTGCCACCAGCAGAGCGCGCGGGGGAGAGGAAAAACTGTTTTTT.